This T cell receptor (beta chain) was retrieved from a study of control samples from healthy donors and cancer patients (dated by TCRdb to the early 2020s). In the case of this clone: The clone's antigen remains unknown. At one end, the junction sequence differs from germline, possibly due to a read error.

Library preparation used the immunoSEQ multiplex PCR assay. The source is immuneACCESS, and TCRdb retained only in-frame sequences with V and J called. Part of the clones is not carried over; for the studies checked, unresolved V genes explain less than half of this, and the remainder is unexplained. Here the sample has about 100,000 clones; roughly 87% occur a single time. About 20% of the sample is taken by the ten largest. The CDR3 starts with the cysteine, ends with the phenylalanine, and has 13 residues. Of the read, only the CDR3 DNA is kept; its 39 bases are in frame from base 1. As encoded in the germline V gene, CDR1 is MNHEY while CDR2 is SVGAGI.

The origin of this receptor is a woman in her fifties or sixties in good health. The sample taken for sequencing was blood. The rearranged chain carries TRBV6-5 and TRBJ2-3; TRBD2 matches 7 bases in the middle. The sequenced DNA is TGCACCACTCGCGGGGGAGTCACAGATACGCAGTATTTT. Translation gives CTTRGGVTDTQYF.